A single sample is the source of the 18 T cell receptor beta chains below, sequenced in a study of T cells in Graves' hyperthyroidism and ophthalmopathy. Regions amplified from RNA transcripts were the TCR beta CDR3 regions. Using the HTBI primer set, a first-round RT-PCR was run on the TCR CDR3. TCRdb processed the multiplex PCR reads anew with MiXCR; each CDR3 protein has one entry. This sample has roughly 740,000 distinct CDR3 sequences; about 16% occur once, and the top ten carry around 7.7%. Source material: blood. Receptors originate from a man younger than 35 with Graves' hyperthyroidism.

The chain uses TRBV12-3 or TRBV12-4 and TRBJ2-3; no clear D gene. The germline V and J ends were trimmed by 1 base and 6 bases, with 11 bases remaining between them. CDR3 length: 14 amino acids. The CDR3 protein is CASSLGQLPDTQYF. CDR3 nucleotide sequence: TGTGCCAGCAGTTTAGGGCAGCTTCCCGATACGCAGTATTTT.

The chain has TRBV3-1 and TRBJ1-4, with TRBD1 matching 8 bases. The V gene end was trimmed by 2 bases and the J gene end by 13 bases; junction bases not matched to a gene: 9. The length of the CDR3 is 14 residues. Germline assignment: CDR1 LGHDT and CDR2 YNNKEL (reference sequence). CDR3 residues: CASSQTDRAVGLFF. The CDR3 nucleotides are TGTGCCAGCAGCCAAACGGACAGGGCCGTCGGACTGTTTTTT.

As regards this clonotype: A much larger clone differs by one base, so this may be a read error. The chain employs TRBV24-1 and TRBJ2-2; possible D gene TRBD2, 5 bases. Germline CDR1 is KGHDR and CDR2 is SFDVKD. CDR3 length: 15 residues. CDR3 nucleotides: TGTGCCACCAGTGATGCCCCTGGAGGTGCCGGGGAGCTGCTTTTT. It is translated as CATSDAPGGAGELLF.

This clonotype was observed a few times. This sequence joins TRBV28 and TRBJ2-7; D might be TRBD1 (7 bases). The CDR3 sequence is 14 residues long. With 9 bases removed from V and 7 bases from J, the gap between germline ends came to 22 bases. Germline CDR1 MDHEN, CDR2 SYDVKM. CDR3 amino acids: CASQLGGGRLEQYF. The CDR3 DNA sequence: TGTGCCAGTCAGCTAGGAGGGGGCAGATTGGAGCAGTACTTC.

This clonotype occurred a few times. The chain combines TRBV6-5 with TRBJ2-3; D is possibly TRBD1 or TRBD2 (6 bases each). The CDR3 consists of 15 residues. The germline V gene encodes CDR1 MNHEY and CDR2 SVGAGI. V was pared by 2 bases and J by 4 bases, with 13 bases between. CDR3 sequence: CASSYGGRLADTQYF. The CDR3 nucleotides are TGTGCCAGCAGTTACGGGGGGCGCCTCGCAGATACGCAGTATTTT.

This clonotype was found a few times. The CDR3 nucleotides are TGTGCCAGCAGCTTAGTTCTCCCGGCCCAAGAGACCCAGTACTTC. Translated, it gives CASSLVLPAQETQYF. The chain uses TRBV7-2 and TRBJ2-5; unclear D gene. The germline CDR1 and CDR2 sequences are SGHTA and FQGNSA. CDR3 size: 15 residues. V lost 1 base and J lost 1, with 10 bases in between.

In the case of this clonotype: Given a much more abundant clone one base away, this may be a read error. The chain couples TRBV12-3 or TRBV12-4 to TRBJ1-1; D unresolved. Trimming cost V 3 bases and J 5 bases, with 7 bases left between them. This CDR3 comprises 12 residues. The chain's CDR3 is CASSFHQTEAFF. In DNA, the CDR3 is TGTGCCAGCAGTTTCCATCAAACTGAAGCTTTCTTT.

The table lists this clonotype with many counts. The chain is built from TRBV18 and TRBJ2-7; 9 bases line up with TRBD2. The CDR3 contains 15 residues. After removal of 3 bases from V and 3 bases from J, the junction contained 6 bases not matched to a gene. Germline V gene sequence: CDR1 KGHSH, CDR2 LQKENI. CDR3 in amino acids: CASSPLGLADYEQYF. As DNA, the CDR3 is TGTGCCAGCTCACCCCTGGGACTAGCTGACTACGAGCAGTACTTC. Full variable domain (rest looked up from reference TRBV18 and TRBJ2-7): NAGVMQNPRHLVRRRGQEARLRCSPMKGHSHVYWYRQLPEEGLKFMVYLQKENIIDESGMPKERFSAEFPKEGPSILRIQQVVRGDSAAYFCASSPLGLADYEQYFGPGTRLTVT.

This clonotype was seen ten or more times. J is TRBJ1-2 and V is TRBV29-1; D remains ambiguous. The CDR3 contains 13 residues. CDR1 SQVTM and CDR2 ANQGSEA come from the germline V gene. The germline V and J ends were trimmed by 1 base and 2 bases, with 8 bases remaining between them. The CDR3 DNA reads as TGCAGCGTTGAAGGGCAAGGGAACTATGGCTACACCTTC. Its protein product is CSVEGQGNYGYTF.

This clonotype was counted a few times. The V call is TRBV28, the J call TRBJ1-6; 10 bases agree with TRBD1. The CDR3 runs to 15 residues. Trimming cost V 6 bases and J 8 bases; bases outside gene matches: 7. CDR1 and CDR2 (germline): MDHEN, SYDVKM. The CDR3 reads CASRRQGASHSPLHF. DNA of the CDR3: TGTGCCAGCAGACGACAGGGGGCGTCGCATTCACCCCTCCACTTT.

This chain links TRBV19 with TRBJ1-2, with a tentative D call TRBD1 (5 bases). The germline V and J ends were trimmed by 6 bases and 4 bases, with 15 bases remaining between them. This CDR3 has 14 amino acids. Per the germline V gene, CDR1 is LNHDA and CDR2 is SQIVND (reference sequence). In DNA, the CDR3 is TGTGCCAGTAGCCCAGTCGGGGCGCTCTATGGCTACACCTTC. Encoded protein: CASSPVGALYGYTF. Full variable domain (remainder filled in from reference TRBV19 and TRBJ1-2): DGGITQSPKYLFRKEGQNVTLSCEQNLNHDAMYWYRQDPGQGLRLIYYSQIVNDFQKGDIAEGYSVSREKKESFPLTVTSAQKNPTAFYLCASSPVGALYGYTFGSGTRLTVV.

This chain connects TRBV7-9 to TRBJ1-1, with 7 bases that match TRBD1. Germline V CDR1 and CDR2: SEHNR, FQNEAQ (reference sequence). V trimming: 3 bases; J trimming: 7 bases; junction bases outside the gene matches: 5. The CDR3 loop spans 13 amino acids. Here the CDR3 DNA reads TGTGCCAGCAGCTTTCTAGGGGGCGGTGAAGCTTTCTTT. This translates into CASSFLGGGEAFF.

The chain uses TRBV5-1 and TRBJ2-7; TRBD1 matches at 7 bases. The CDR3 consists of 13 residues. Germline lookup yields CDR1 SGHRS and CDR2 YFSETQ. The ends lost 5 bases at V and 6 bases at J; junction bases unmatched: 8. The CDR3 sequence: CASRTTGSGEQYF. DNA of the CDR3: TGCGCCAGCAGGACGACAGGGAGCGGCGAGCAGTACTTC.

In this sample, this clonotype turned up many times. The rearrangement uses TRBV9 and TRBJ2-7; D possibly matches TRBD1 or TRBD2 (5 bases each). Trimming took 4 bases from V and 6 from J, leaving 17 bases between them. Germline V gene sequence: CDR1 SGDLS, CDR2 YYNGEE. The CDR3 sequence is 14 residues long. The CDR3 reads CASSPPGRIPEQYF. The DNA for the CDR3 is TGTGCCAGCAGCCCCCCGGGACGGATCCCCGAGCAGTACTTC. Based on the CDR3 plus reference TRBV9 and TRBJ2-7, the full variable domain is DSGVTQTPKHLITATGQRVTLRCSPRSGDLSVYWYQQSLDQGLQFLIQYYNGEERAKGNILERFSAQQFPDLHSELNLSSLELGDSALYFCASSPPGRIPEQYFGPGTRLTVT.

This clonotype appeared a few times. The chain couples TRBV12-3 or TRBV12-4 to TRBJ1-4; D is undetermined. Between the trimmed V and J ends, which lost 6 bases and 0 bases, there was a span of 14 bases. The CDR3 length is 16 residues. The CDR3 here is CASSREGYTTNEKLFF. The CDR3 nucleotides are TGTGCCAGCAGCCGAGAGGGATACACAACTAATGAAAAACTGTTTTTT.

This clonotype was seen ten or more times. This chain connects TRBV28 to TRBJ2-7, with a tentative D call TRBD1 (5 bases). This CDR3 is built from 14 residues. Germline CDR1 MDHEN, CDR2 SYDVKM. V was pared by 2 bases and J by 3 bases, with 11 bases between. CDR3 in DNA: TGTGCCAGCAGTTTAGCAGGGTTAAACTACGAGCAGTACTTC. Its translation is CASSLAGLNYEQYF.

In this sample, this clonotype turned up many times. The rearrangement links TRBV12-3 or TRBV12-4 to TRBJ2-7; D is ambiguous. The CDR3 has 15 residues. V shed 2 bases and J shed 0 bases, with 11 bases lying between them. The CDR3 loop reads CASSLRARGSYEQYF. CDR3 coding DNA: TGTGCCAGCAGTTTACGGGCACGCGGCTCCTACGAGCAGTACTTC.

This clonotype was observed a handful of times. The CDR3 nucleotides read TGTGCCAGCAGCTCGGACAGGGACTCTGGAAACACCATATATTTT. This translates into CASSSDRDSGNTIYF. The V gene is TRBV7-9, the J gene TRBJ1-3; 8 nucleotides agree with TRBD1. Per the germline V gene, CDR1 is SEHNR and CDR2 is FQNEAQ (reference sequence). This CDR3 has 15 residues. The junction had 2 bases not matched to a gene; V was cut back by 4 bases and J by 0 bases.